These T cell receptor beta chains were read from a single sample in a study of STAT3 mutations in large granular lymphocyte leukemia. Here immunoSEQ multiplex PCR was the method, and the copy in TCRdb shows in-frame clones only, minus some. The sample carries about a thousand clones, around 50% recorded once. Sequencing was carried out using PBMCs. These receptors originate from a human donor with T large granular lymphocyte leukemia. Some clones in this sample may be carry-over from other donors' samples. Both conserved end residues are part of each CDR3. A D gene is named only where the DNA matches it firmly. Not every row has a clone size; where given, it reads once, few, many or a size class.

D gene: .
V gene: TRBV6-5
clone size: .
J gene: TRBJ2-7
CDR3 protein: CASRKGLSSYEQYF
CDR3 DNA: TGTGCCAGCAGGAAGGGCTTGAGCTCCTACGAGCAGTACTTC

D gene: TRBD1
V gene: TRBV7-9
clone size: few
J gene: TRBJ2-7
CDR3 protein: CASSPGDRRQYF
CDR3 DNA: TGTGCCAGCAGCCCCGGGGACAGGCGACAGTACTTC

D gene: TRBD1
V gene: TRBV25-1
clone size: .
J gene: TRBJ2-7
CDR3 protein: CASRGDRGDYEQYF
CDR3 DNA: TGTGCCAGCAGGGGAGACAGGGGAGACTACGAGCAGTACTTC

D gene: .
V gene: TRBV28
clone size: .
J gene: TRBJ2-1
CDR3 protein: CASSPHRGGFDEQFF
CDR3 DNA: TGTGCCAGCAGTCCCCACAGGGGGGGGTTCGATGAGCAGTTCTTC

D gene: .
V gene: TRBV30
clone size: .
J gene: TRBJ1-2
CDR3 protein: CAWSQQGNYGYTF
CDR3 DNA: TGTGCCTGGAGTCAGCAGGGGAACTATGGCTACACCTTC

D gene: .
V gene: TRBV28
clone size: few
J gene: TRBJ1-2
CDR3 protein: CASSDTGYGYTF
CDR3 DNA: TGTGCCAGCAGTGACACTGGCTATGGCTACACCTTC

D gene: .
V gene: TRBV5-1
clone size: .
J gene: TRBJ1-1
CDR3 protein: CASSLGAGQNTEAFF
CDR3 DNA: TGCGCCAGCAGCTTGGGGGCAGGGCAGAACACTGAAGCTTTCTTT

D gene: .
V gene: TRBV27
clone size: .
J gene: TRBJ1-1
CDR3 protein: CASSTGNTEAFF
CDR3 DNA: TGTGCCAGTAGTACGGGAAACACTGAAGCTTTCTTT

D gene: .
V gene: TRBV30
clone size: .
J gene: TRBJ1-2
CDR3 protein: CAWSDYGYTF
CDR3 DNA: TGTGCCTGGAGTGACTATGGCTACACCTTC

D gene: .
V gene: TRBV30
clone size: .
J gene: TRBJ1-2
CDR3 protein: CACYHRVSRSGYTF
CDR3 DNA: TGTGCCTGTTACCACAGGGTCTCACGGAGTGGCTACACCTTC

D gene: TRBD1
V gene: TRBV4-2
clone size: .
J gene: TRBJ1-2
CDR3 protein: CASSQASGQGEVYGYTF
CDR3 DNA: TGTGCCAGCAGCCAAGCTTCGGGACAGGGTGAGGTCTATGGCTACACCTTC

D gene: TRBD1
V gene: TRBV7-8
clone size: few
J gene: TRBJ1-5
CDR3 protein: CASSLAGAGGRTQHF
CDR3 DNA: TGTGCCAGCAGCTTAGCGGGGGCAGGGGGCAGGACCCAGCATTTT

D gene: .
V gene: TRBV7-9
clone size: .
J gene: TRBJ1-1
CDR3 protein: CASGGNTEAFF
CDR3 DNA: TGTGCCAGTGGAGGTAACACTGAAGCTTTCTTT

D gene: .
V gene: TRBV7-2
clone size: .
J gene: TRBJ2-5
CDR3 protein: CASSLAPGGGLQETQYF
CDR3 DNA: TGTGCCAGCAGCTTAGCCCCTGGCGGGGGCCTCCAAGAGACCCAGTACTTC

D gene: TRBD1
V gene: TRBV5-4
clone size: .
J gene: TRBJ2-5
CDR3 protein: CASSNGDREVQETQYF
CDR3 DNA: TGTGCCAGCAGCAACGGTGACAGGGAAGTACAGGAGACCCAGTACTTC

D gene: TRBD1
V gene: TRBV9
clone size: once
J gene: TRBJ2-7
CDR3 protein: CASSVAGTESYEQYF
CDR3 DNA: TGTGCCAGCAGCGTCGCCGGGACAGAGTCCTACGAGCAGTACTTC

D gene: .
V gene: TRBV30
clone size: .
J gene: TRBJ1-6
CDR3 protein: CAWNRAGSPLHF
CDR3 DNA: TGTGCCTGGAACAGGGCCGGTTCACCCCTCCACTTT

D gene: TRBD1
V gene: TRBV27
clone size: few
J gene: TRBJ2-7
CDR3 protein: CASRDRGDGEQYF
CDR3 DNA: TGTGCCAGCCGCGACAGGGGGGATGGCGAGCAGTACTTC

D gene: TRBD1
V gene: TRBV5-1
clone size: .
J gene: TRBJ1-2
CDR3 protein: CASSDGTGGYGYTF
CDR3 DNA: TGCGCCAGCAGCGACGGGACAGGGGGATATGGCTACACCTTC

D gene: TRBD1
V gene: TRBV7-9
clone size: .
J gene: TRBJ2-7
CDR3 protein: CASSLAGTGVREQYF
CDR3 DNA: TGTGCCAGCAGCCTCGCCGGGACAGGGGTTCGCGAGCAGTACTTC

D gene: .
V gene: TRBV5-1
clone size: few
J gene: TRBJ2-2
CDR3 protein: CASSSPTENTGELFF
CDR3 DNA: TGCGCCAGCAGTTCACCTACAGAGAACACCGGGGAGCTGTTTTTT

D gene: TRBD2
V gene: TRBV5-1
clone size: .
J gene: TRBJ2-7
CDR3 protein: CASSLGAGGFYEQYF
CDR3 DNA: TGCGCCAGCAGCTTGGGCGCGGGAGGGTTCTACGAGCAGTACTTC

D gene: .
V gene: TRBV29-1
clone size: .
J gene: TRBJ2-7
CDR3 protein: CSVDRGDAHEQYF
CDR3 DNA: TGCAGCGTTGACAGGGGGGATGCCCACGAGCAGTACTTC

D gene: TRBD2
V gene: TRBV28
clone size: once
J gene: TRBJ2-7
CDR3 protein: CASSYAGDLAYEQYF
CDR3 DNA: TGTGCCAGCAGTTACGCGGGGGACCTCGCCTACGAGCAGTACTTC

D gene: TRBD1
V gene: TRBV7-2
clone size: .
J gene: TRBJ1-5
CDR3 protein: CASSGQGGNNQPQHF
CDR3 DNA: TGTGCCAGCAGCGGGCAGGGGGGGAACAATCAGCCCCAGCATTTT

D gene: .
V gene: TRBV5-5
clone size: large
J gene: TRBJ1-1
CDR3 protein: CASIYTNTEAFF
CDR3 DNA: TGTGCCAGCATCTATACGAACACTGAAGCTTTCTTT

D gene: TRBD2
V gene: TRBV5-1
clone size: large
J gene: TRBJ2-7
CDR3 protein: CASSFLGLAGYEQYF
CDR3 DNA: TGCGCCAGCAGCTTCCTGGGACTAGCGGGATACGAGCAGTACTTC

D gene: .
V gene: TRBV5-3
clone size: few
J gene: TRBJ1-1
CDR3 protein: CARSYYRALNTEAFF
CDR3 DNA: TGTGCCAGAAGCTACTACAGAGCTCTGAACACTGAAGCTTTCTTT

D gene: .
V gene: TRBV18
clone size: .
J gene: TRBJ1-6
CDR3 protein: CASSARGMPGNSPLHF
CDR3 DNA: TGTGCCAGCTCAGCGCGGGGAATGCCGGGGAATTCACCCCTCCACTTT

D gene: .
V gene: TRBV27
clone size: .
J gene: TRBJ2-7
CDR3 protein: CASTTRRGRLDEQYF
CDR3 DNA: TGTGCCAGCACCACGAGGAGGGGCCGCCTCGACGAGCAGTACTTC

D gene: .
V gene: TRBV1
clone size: .
J gene: TRBJ2-6
CDR3 protein: CTSSDGGLCTRANVLTF
CDR3 DNA: TGCACCAGCAGTGATGGCGGTTTGTGCACTCGGGCCAACGTCCTGACTTTC

D gene: TRBD2
V gene: TRBV29-1
clone size: few
J gene: TRBJ2-1
CDR3 protein: CSVGGAGTSGGAKNEQFF
CDR3 DNA: TGCAGCGTCGGAGGTGCCGGGACTAGCGGGGGGGCGAAAAATGAGCAGTTCTTC

D gene: TRBD2
V gene: TRBV4-2
clone size: few
J gene: TRBJ2-5
CDR3 protein: CASSQERGGQETQYF
CDR3 DNA: TGTGCCAGCAGCCAAGAGCGGGGGGGCCAAGAGACCCAGTACTTC

D gene: TRBD1
V gene: TRBV7-9
clone size: .
J gene: TRBJ2-7
CDR3 protein: CASSVPGDRDDEQYF
CDR3 DNA: TGTGCCAGCAGCGTACCGGGGGACAGGGACGACGAGCAGTACTTC

D gene: .
V gene: TRBV6-6
clone size: .
J gene: TRBJ1-2
CDR3 protein: CASRLGLSYGYTF
CDR3 DNA: TGTGCCAGCAGACTGGGCCTGTCCTATGGCTACACCTTC

D gene: .
V gene: TRBV7-9
clone size: .
J gene: TRBJ1-2
CDR3 protein: CASSPPGVNYGYTF
CDR3 DNA: TGTGCCAGCAGCCCCCCCGGGGTGAACTATGGCTACACCTTC

D gene: TRBD2
V gene: TRBV5-6
clone size: .
J gene: TRBJ2-7
CDR3 protein: CASSLWLAGAYEQYF
CDR3 DNA: TGTGCCAGCAGCTTGTGGCTCGCGGGGGCCTACGAGCAGTACTTC

D gene: .
V gene: TRBV4-2
clone size: .
J gene: TRBJ2-6
CDR3 protein: CASSQESSSGANVLTF
CDR3 DNA: TGTGCCAGCAGCCAAGAGAGTAGCTCTGGGGCCAACGTCCTGACTTTC

D gene: TRBD1
V gene: TRBV30
clone size: .
J gene: TRBJ1-2
CDR3 protein: CAWSSGTGYGYTF
CDR3 DNA: TGTGCCTGGAGTTCCGGGACAGGGTATGGCTACACCTTC

D gene: .
V gene: TRBV13
clone size: few
J gene: TRBJ1-2
CDR3 protein: CASSLRGRDYGYTF
CDR3 DNA: TGTGCCAGCAGCTTACGGGGGCGGGACTATGGCTACACCTTC

D gene: .
V gene: TRBV9
clone size: .
J gene: TRBJ2-5
CDR3 protein: CASSVDPRPGETQYF
CDR3 DNA: TGTGCCAGCAGCGTGGATCCAAGGCCCGGAGAGACCCAGTACTTC

D gene: TRBD2
V gene: TRBV18
clone size: .
J gene: TRBJ2-3
CDR3 protein: CASSPPGLAGLDTQYF
CDR3 DNA: TGTGCCAGCTCCCCTCCGGGACTAGCGGGGTTAGATACGCAGTATTTT

D gene: .
V gene: TRBV7-9
clone size: .
J gene: TRBJ2-3
CDR3 protein: CASTNTDTQYF
CDR3 DNA: TGTGCCAGCACAAATACAGATACGCAGTATTTT

D gene: TRBD1
V gene: TRBV6-5
clone size: few
J gene: TRBJ1-1
CDR3 protein: CASSYRGSITEAFF
CDR3 DNA: TGTGCCAGCAGCTACAGGGGGAGTATAACTGAAGCTTTCTTT

D gene: .
V gene: TRBV30
clone size: .
J gene: TRBJ1-2
CDR3 protein: CAWSVGGDAGYTF
CDR3 DNA: TGTGCCTGGAGTGTAGGCGGGGACGCGGGCTACACCTTC

D gene: TRBD1
V gene: TRBV29-1
clone size: .
J gene: TRBJ2-5
CDR3 protein: CSVVWTGEKTQYF
CDR3 DNA: TGCAGCGTAGTTTGGACAGGGGAAAAGACCCAGTACTTC

D gene: .
V gene: TRBV18
clone size: .
J gene: TRBJ2-6
CDR3 protein: CASSPLSGANVLTF
CDR3 DNA: TGTGCCAGCTCACCGCTCTCTGGGGCCAACGTCCTGACTTTC

D gene: .
V gene: TRBV13
clone size: .
J gene: TRBJ2-3
CDR3 protein: CASSFSRGGDTQYF
CDR3 DNA: TGTGCCAGCAGCTTCAGCCGAGGTGGGGATACGCAGTATTTT

D gene: .
V gene: TRBV7-9
clone size: .
J gene: TRBJ1-2
CDR3 protein: CASRLDSYGYTF
CDR3 DNA: TGTGCCAGCAGGTTAGACTCATATGGCTACACCTTC

D gene: TRBD2
V gene: TRBV2
clone size: few
J gene: TRBJ2-7
CDR3 protein: CADTLAGSSYEQYF
CDR3 DNA: TGTGCCGACACGCTAGCGGGGAGCTCCTACGAGCAGTACTTC

D gene: TRBD2
V gene: TRBV5-6
clone size: .
J gene: TRBJ2-7
CDR3 protein: CASRVGSGDSYEQYF
CDR3 DNA: TGTGCCAGCAGGGTGGGTAGCGGGGACTCCTACGAGCAGTACTTC

D gene: .
V gene: TRBV4-2
clone size: .
J gene: TRBJ2-7
CDR3 protein: CASSQLLVGQYEQYF
CDR3 DNA: TGTGCCAGCAGCCAACTCCTAGTCGGGCAGTACGAGCAGTACTTC

D gene: .
V gene: TRBV27
clone size: .
J gene: TRBJ1-1
CDR3 protein: CASSFRSEGTEAFF
CDR3 DNA: TGTGCCAGCAGTTTTCGGAGTGAGGGGACTGAAGCTTTCTTT

D gene: .
V gene: TRBV28
clone size: .
J gene: TRBJ2-7
CDR3 protein: CASSPGSSYEQYF
CDR3 DNA: TGTGCCAGCAGTCCAGGTAGCTCCTACGAGCAGTACTTC

D gene: TRBD1
V gene: TRBV18
clone size: .
J gene: TRBJ1-5
CDR3 protein: CASSPRGTGDQPQHF
CDR3 DNA: TGTGCCAGCTCACCAAGGGGGACAGGGGATCAGCCCCAGCATTTT

D gene: .
V gene: TRBV5-4
clone size: .
J gene: TRBJ1-1
CDR3 protein: CASMTVGLNTEAFF
CDR3 DNA: TGTGCCAGCATGACTGTGGGGTTGAACACTGAAGCTTTCTTT

D gene: .
V gene: TRBV13
clone size: .
J gene: TRBJ2-7
CDR3 protein: CASSLRPQYEQYF
CDR3 DNA: TGTGCCAGCAGCTTAAGGCCTCAGTACGAGCAGTACTTC

D gene: .
V gene: TRBV9
clone size: large
J gene: TRBJ1-1
CDR3 protein: CASSVVQGVDTEAFF
CDR3 DNA: TGTGCCAGCAGCGTAGTTCAGGGTGTGGACACTGAAGCTTTCTTT

D gene: .
V gene: TRBV4-1
clone size: .
J gene: TRBJ2-7
CDR3 protein: CASSQEGISYEQYF
CDR3 DNA: TGCGCCAGCAGCCAAGAGGGTATCTCCTACGAGCAGTACTTC